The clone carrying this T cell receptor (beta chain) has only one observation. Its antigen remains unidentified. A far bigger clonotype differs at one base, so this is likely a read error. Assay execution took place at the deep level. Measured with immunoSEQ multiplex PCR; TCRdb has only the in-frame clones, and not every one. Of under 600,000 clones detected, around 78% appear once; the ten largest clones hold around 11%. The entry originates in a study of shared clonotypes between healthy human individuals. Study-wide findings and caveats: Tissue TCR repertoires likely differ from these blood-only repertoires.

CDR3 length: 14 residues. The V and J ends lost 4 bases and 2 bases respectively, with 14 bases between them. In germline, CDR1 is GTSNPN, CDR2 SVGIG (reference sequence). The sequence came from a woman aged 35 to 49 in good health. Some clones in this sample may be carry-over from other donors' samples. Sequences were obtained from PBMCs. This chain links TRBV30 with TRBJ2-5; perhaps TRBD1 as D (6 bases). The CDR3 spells CAWTRQVRQETQYF. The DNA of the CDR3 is TGTGCCTGGACCCGACAGGTTCGACAAGAGACCCAGTACTTC.